The T cell receptor beta chain under discussion was sequenced for a study of blood T cell repertoires in COVID-19. Looking at the study overall: The United States, Italy and Spain supplied acute and convalescent COVID-19 samples.

The CDR3 runs 14 residues. The V end lost 0 bases, the J end lost 7 bases, and 12 bases lay between the germline ends. Germline CDR1 MNHEY, CDR2 SMNVEV (reference sequence). Clones were read by immunoSEQ multiplex PCR, and TCRdb kept only the in-frame ones, dropping some. Counted here are approximately 230,000 clones, approximately 80% occurring once; the ten biggest clones make up roughly 10%. This sequence originates from an elderly man with acute or convalescent COVID-19. Sequenced: peripheral blood. The rearrangement uses TRBV27 and TRBJ1-2; possibly TRBD1 for D (6 bases). CDR3 bases: TGTGCCAGCAGTTTATCCCCAGGGGTGGGTGGCTACACCTTC. This sequence encodes CASSLSPGVGGYTF.